This is a list of T cell receptor beta chains from one sample in a study of beta chain features in type 1 diabetes. Only in-frame clones appear in the TCRdb table, and some are missing; sequencing was by immunoSEQ multiplex PCR. The sample shows about 160,000 clones, around a tenth of them seen only once. Input material: central memory CD4+ T cells from blood. Receptors originate from a man aged 25 to 45 with type 1 diabetes. Each CDR3 is given with its conserved first and last residue. The D gene is left open where the match is weak.

v_gene	j_gene	len	d_gene	CDR3aa
TRBV4-2	TRBJ2-3	16	TRBD2	CASSQAASGSADTQYF
TRBV7-7	TRBJ2-5	14	TRBD1	CASSPGQGYETQYF
TRBV7-9	TRBJ2-1	12	.	CASSFVPLEQFF
TRBV11-1	TRBJ2-1	15	TRBD2	CASSSGTSFSNEQFF
TRBV7-2	TRBJ1-5	15	TRBD1	CASSSGTGGSQPQHF
TRBV28	TRBJ1-2	14	.	CASSYPSGGIGYTF
TRBV15	TRBJ2-5	15	TRBD1	CATSSGDRGQETQYF
TRBV4-3	TRBJ2-3	16	.	CASSQVAGRAVDTQYF
TRBV5-1	TRBJ1-1	13	.	CASSLRRGTEAFF
TRBV7-9	TRBJ1-3	14	TRBD1	CASSLTGGGNTIYF
TRBV30	TRBJ1-5	14	TRBD1	CAWSKGQGFQPQHF
TRBV11-3	TRBJ2-1	14	.	CASSLARDSIAQFF
TRBV7-9	TRBJ2-6	16	.	CASSLVGGSGANVLTF
TRBV27	TRBJ1-1	13	.	CASSFTRSTEAFF
TRBV7-2	TRBJ1-4	15	TRBD1	CASRIAGQRNEKLFF
TRBV30	TRBJ2-1	14	TRBD1	CAWSVPNNRGLVFF
TRBV18	TRBJ2-7	18	TRBD2	CASSQAPSGGAGSYEQYF
TRBV6-1	TRBJ2-3	14	.	CASSELEGGTTQYF